This TCR beta chain was observed in a study of early T cells in non-severe SARS-CoV-2 infection (dated by TCRdb to the early 2020s). As for the study more broadly: TCR sequencing used bulk RNA from unsorted whole blood, so alpha and beta chains could not be paired.

The CDR3 spans 11 residues, from the cysteine through the phenylalanine. The only DNA kept is the CDR3, 33 bases in frame from the first base. Based on the germline V gene (reference sequence), the CDR1 and CDR2 sequences are DFQATT and SNEGSKA. Deletion took 1 base off V and 5 bases off J, with a span of 3 bases between the germline ends. Summary of the overall study and its limitations: VDJdb matching was skewed toward anti-spike CD8 responses and likely underestimated virus-specific expansions by missing private and CD4 specificities.

Ten or more counts support this clonotype. Its antigen is still unknown. Base qualities are missing; no much larger clone stands one base away. Library prep was done by 5' RACE. These reads were obtained on a NextSeq 500. The TCR library protocol attached unique molecular identifiers to individual cDNA molecules to correct for sequencing error and PCR bias. TCR alpha and beta chains were both sequenced, and the abundances of alpha and beta sequences in each sample were closely correlated with each other. Concerning the study's data processing: Decombinator V4 was used to annotate the V gene, J gene and CDR3 of the TCR sequences. TCRs were defined as expanded if a significant change between any two time points was detected under a Poisson model with p below 0.0001. TCR abundances were normalised to the total number of TCRs sequenced per sample and expressed as counts per million. TRAV1-2 paired with TRAJ12, TRAJ20 or TRAJ33 defined MAIT TCRs, while TRAV10 paired with TRAJ18 defined iNKT TCRs. A search of VDJdb, accessed on 1 November 2021, was run for TCRs annotated to CMV, EBV and SARS-CoV-2, with TCRs annotated for multiple antigens excluded. The public reads were reanalyzed by TCRdb: fastp trimming at Q25, MiXCR alignment, in-frame beta chains only. Duplicate CDR3 protein sequences are folded into a single record with the most common DNA and genes. It is TCRdb's table, rather than the study itself, that gives the V and J calls and clone size. This sample lists about 49,000 distinct CDR3 sequences; around 4% were detected once. Approximately 5.9% of the sample rests with the top ten.

This was a case-control study nested in a cohort of healthcare workers in London, UK, who had nasopharyngeal swab PCR tests and blood samples taken every week. Healthcare workers were recruited between 23 and 31 March 2020, during the week of the UK lockdown, and were followed weekly for up to about 15 weeks. The rearrangement joined TRBV20-1 to TRBJ2-1; a confident D gene designation cannot be given. This clonotype was sampled from an adult who was a healthcare worker with PCR-confirmed SARS-CoV-2 infection or an uninfected control (not recorded which). The sample was whole blood. The CDR3 amino acid sequence is: CSARGDNEQFF. Read as DNA, the sequence is TGCAGTGCTAGAGGTGACAATGAGCAGTTCTTC.